This T cell receptor (beta chain) was documented in a study of PD-L1 blockade in urothelial cancer. Across the study: Anywhere from 0 to 3 prior chemotherapy regimens had been received by patients. Blood samples had a median of 141,255 T cells, 80,000 to 100,000 unique TCRs, and clonality roughly 0.08. Samples came from 3 weeks, at the second dose, and 6 weeks into treatment.

J lost 2 bases, V lost 4 bases, and 5 bases had no gene match. Per germline, CDR1 SGHRS and CDR2 YFSETQ. The CDR3 contains 15 residues. Time point denoted: pretreatment peripheral blood. Each patient contributed between 1 and 8 total time points of blood mononuclear cells, pretreatment and during treatment. Produced via immunoSEQ multiplex PCR; TCRdb's table is partial and in-frame only. The table lists about 39,000 clones, approximately 90% of them singletons. This chain uses TRBV5-1 with TRBJ1-4, with 7 bases lining up with TRBD1. The source is a woman aged 55-69 years with urothelial cancer. Sequencing was performed on PBMCs, taken around atezolizumab (anti-PD-L1) treatment. CDR3: CASSNGQATNEKLFF. The CDR3 DNA sequence: TGCGCCAGCAGCAACGGACAGGCGACTAATGAAAAACTGTTTTTT.